Each of the 9 T cell receptor beta chains below was sequenced from the same sample in a study of tumor-infiltrating lymphocytes in primary liver carcinoma. Using a constant-region primer together with ProtoScript II reverse transcriptase, TCR beta cDNA was made from 500 ng of total RNA. Three nested multiplex PCR rounds of slightly modified ARM-PCR generated TCR beta libraries. The first two PCR rounds used TRBV1-TRBV30 forward primers with a C-beta reverse primer, 10 to 11 cycles each. TCRdb reprocessed the multiplex PCR reads with MiXCR, giving one entry per CDR3 protein. The sample carries around 40,000 distinct CDR3 sequences, about three quarters recorded once. From approximately 20-30 mg of unsorted bulk tissue, DNA and RNA were co-extracted together. The sample comprised liver tumor tissue from sampling region 2. Regarding subset: tumor region T2, inferior pole. The receptors here all came from a man aged 40-55 years with primary liver carcinoma and hepatitis B virus infection.

Points on this clonotype: The conserved phenylalanine or tryptophan is not found at the CDR3 terminus, so this likely reflects a read error. The chain couples TRBV29-1 to TRBJ2-1; TRBD2 aligns across 9 bases. CDR1 and CDR2 from the germline V gene are SQVTM and ANQGSEA. This CDR3 region has 13 residues. In DNA form, the CDR3 reads TGCAGTGGGGCGGGAGGGCCCCTCAATGAGCAGTTCCTC. Its protein is CSGAGGPLNEQFL.

A remark on this clonotype: This CDR3 is missing its conserved last phenylalanine or tryptophan, likely due to a read error. J is TRBJ1-2 and V is TRBV6-2 or TRBV6-3; D remains ambiguous. Germline lookup yields CDR1 MNHEY and CDR2 SVGEGT. The CDR3 is made up of 12 amino acids. The CDR3 bases are TGTACCAGCAGCCCAACAGCCTATGGCTACACCCTC. This translates into CTSSPTAYGYTL.

With respect to this clonotype: The junction differs from germline at one of its ends, possibly a read error. The chain combines TRBV10-3 with TRBJ2-6; D tentatively fits TRBD1 or TRBD2 (5 bases each). The CDR3 sequence is 15 residues long. CDR1 and CDR2 from the germline V gene are ENHRY and SYGVKD. The CDR3, as DNA: TGTGCCATCAGCGGGACGGTCTCTAGGGCCAATGTCCTGACTTTC. This codes for CAISGTVSRANVLTF.

As for this clonotype: An end of the junction does not agree with germline; a read error may underlie this. The chain combines TRBV7-9 with TRBJ2-3, with D maybe TRBD2 (5 bases). From germline, CDR1 is SEHNR and CDR2 FQNEAQ (reference sequence). CDR3 length equals 15 residues. The DNA for the CDR3 is TGTGCCAGCGGCTTTCCGACTAACGGCACAGATACGCAGTATTTT. It is translated as CASGFPTNGTDTQYF.

On this clonotype: Likely a read error: the CDR3 ends without its conserved phenylalanine or tryptophan. This chain joins TRBV12-3 or TRBV12-4 and TRBJ1-3, with D hard to call. The CDR3 extends over 16 amino acids. CDR3 in amino acids: CTSSIDQRISGNTIYY. CDR3 bases: TGTACCAGCAGTATTGACCAGCGCATCTCTGGAAACACCATATATTAT.

This clonotype was picked up one time. Here the CDR3 omits its conserved ending phenylalanine or tryptophan, so a read error is the likely source. The DNA is omitted, as the CDR3 cannot be located on it reliably, and the CDR3 follows TCRdb's listing. This chain joins TRBV29-1 and TRBJ1-2. Germline V gene sequence: CDR1 SQVTM, CDR2 ANQGSEA. Termini included, the CDR3 measures 13 amino acids. The CDR3 is CSVEEAGVGGHTS.

In this sample, this clonotype is medium-sized (0.01 to 0.1%). This chain links TRBV6-1 with TRBJ2-5, with D perhaps matching TRBD1 or TRBD2 (5 bases each). The ends were cut back, 1 base at V and 5 bases at J, with 26 bases in the middle. The CDR3 contains 19 residues. Germline loops: CDR1 MNHNS, CDR2 SASEGT. The CDR3 region is CASSEVGALGDLIRETQYF. The CDR3 DNA sequence: TGTGCCAGCAGTGAAGTCGGAGCCTTGGGGGACCTAATAAGGGAGACCCAGTACTTC.

This clonotype has just one count. The junction shows a germline mismatch at one end, possibly a read error. This chain uses TRBV14 with TRBJ1-6; TRBD1 might be the D (5 bases). The CDR3 is made up of 13 amino acids. Germline V CDR1 and CDR2: SGHDN, FVKESK. CDR3 in DNA: TGTGCCATCAGCCAAGGGGATGGTAGACCCCTCCACTTT. This encodes CAISQGDGRPLHF.

Regarding this clonotype: A junction end diverges from the germline sequence, so it may reflect a read error. This CDR3 reads CASSPGGGEQIF. CDR3 nucleotide sequence: TGTGCCAGCAGCCCAGGGGGAGGTGAGCAGATCTTC. The gene calls are TRBV7-7 and TRBJ2-1; a weak D match, TRBD1 (7 bases). The CDR3 has 12 amino acids. Germline lookup yields CDR1 SSHAT and CDR2 FNYEAQ (reference sequence).